This T cell receptor (beta chain) was documented in a study of T-cell reconstitution after alpha-beta-depleted transplantation in children. This clonotype was found a few times. The CDR3 has 13 amino acids. V gave up 6 bases and J gave up 6 bases; unmatched junction bases: 5. Germline CDR1 is MNHEY and CDR2 is SVGEGT. The TCRbeta library incorporated unique molecular identifiers. MiXCR, applied by TCRdb to the PCR reads, yields one record per CDR3 protein. This repertoire shows 500,000 or so distinct CDR3 sequences, roughly 33% found once; its top ten account for 2% to 2.5%. The clonotype originates from a human donor who donated a stem cell graft to a child with aplastic anemia. The source was PBMCs from the stem cell graft donor, collected from the stem cell graft. The rearrangement joins TRBV6-2 or TRBV6-3 to TRBJ2-3; 8 positions match TRBD2. CDR3 sequence reads: CASRGAGVDTQYF. Written as DNA, the CDR3 is TGTGCCAGCAGAGGAGCGGGAGTCGATACGCAGTATTTT.